This T cell receptor beta chain was sequenced during a study of OX40 agonist ivuxolimab in advanced cancers. The germline V gene encodes CDR1 MNHEY and CDR2 SMNVEV (reference sequence). The germline V and J ends were trimmed by 6 bases and 6 bases, with 23 bases remaining between them. The CDR3 has 16 amino acids. Blood sampling took place at baseline, cycle 4 day 1, and cycle 7 day 1. Assay used: immunoSEQ multiplex PCR; TCRdb lists only in-frame clones, some missing. This sample has 50,000 to 55,000 clones, with approximately 87% found just once. Here the sequenced sample was CD4+ or CD8+ T cells sorted from blood, taken in a trial of the OX40 agonist ivuxolimab. This sequence was found in an adult with an advanced solid tumor such as melanoma, head and neck, liver or kidney cancer. The chain couples TRBV27 to TRBJ1-1; maybe TRBD1 (6 bases). In DNA form, the CDR3 reads TGTGCCAGCAGCCGAAACACAAGAACAGGGTTTTCTGAAGCTTTCTTT. Its protein product is CASSRNTRTGFSEAFF.